The present TCR beta chain was sequenced within a study of cytomegalovirus exposure and HLA in healthy donors. Overall study findings and caveats: Most TCR sequences were seen very rarely across donors, but some public TCRs occurred in many.

PCR amplification relied on 60 Vbeta primers (plus 13 Jbeta primers). Repertoires were generated with immunoSEQ multiplex PCR, while TCRdb's copy carries only in-frame clones and drops some. The table lists tens of thousands of clones, roughly three quarters of them singletons. To note about this clone: No antigen is known for it.

V gave up 2 bases and J gave up 14 bases; unmatched junction bases: 11. Germline assignment: CDR1 MDHEN and CDR2 SYDVKM. The CDR3 runs to 14 residues. The chain combines TRBV28 with TRBJ2-3; 9 nucleotides align to TRBD1. This receptor was obtained from a male donor in good health and CMV-seronegative. The source material was PBMCs. CDR3 sequence (DNA): TGTGCCAGCAGTTTACCCGGGACAGGGACCTCCCCGTATTTT. Protein: CASSLPGTGTSPYF. Drawing the rest from reference TRBV28 and TRBJ2-3, the complete variable domain is DVKVTQSSRYLVKRTGEKVFLECVQDMDHENMFWYRQDPGLGLRLIYFSYDVKMKEKGDIPEGYSVSREKKERFSLILESASTNQTSMYLCASSLPGTGTSPYFGPGTRLTVL.